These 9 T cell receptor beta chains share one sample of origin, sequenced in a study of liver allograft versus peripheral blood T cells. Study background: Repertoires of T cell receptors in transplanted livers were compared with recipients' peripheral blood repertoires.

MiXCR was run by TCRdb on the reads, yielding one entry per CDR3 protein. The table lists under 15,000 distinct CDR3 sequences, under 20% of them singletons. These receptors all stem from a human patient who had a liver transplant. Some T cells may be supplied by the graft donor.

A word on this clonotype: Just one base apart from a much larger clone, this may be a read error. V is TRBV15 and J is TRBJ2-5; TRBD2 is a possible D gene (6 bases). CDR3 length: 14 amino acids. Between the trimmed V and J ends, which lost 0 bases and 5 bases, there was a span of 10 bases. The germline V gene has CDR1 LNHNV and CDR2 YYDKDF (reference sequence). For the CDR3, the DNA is TGTGCCACCAGCAGAGATCTGGAGGGGGAGACCCAGTACTTC. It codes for CATSRDLEGETQYF. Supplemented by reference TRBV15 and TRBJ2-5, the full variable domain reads DAMVIQNPRYQVTQFGKPVTLSCSQTLNHNVMYWYQQKSSQAPKLLFHYYDKDFNNEADTPDNFQSRRPNTSFCFLDIRSPGLGDTAMYLCATSRDLEGETQYFGPGTRLLVL.

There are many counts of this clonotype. CDR3 amino acids: CASSLLDRGYEQYF. The CDR3 DNA follows: TGTGCCAGCAGTTTATTAGACAGGGGCTACGAGCAGTACTTC. The chain combines TRBV28 with TRBJ2-7; TRBD1 aligns across 8 bases. The J segment lost 3 bases and the V segment lost 1 base, leaving 2 bases of the junction unmatched. The CDR3 sequence is 14 residues long. Germline loops: CDR1 MDHEN, CDR2 SYDVKM.

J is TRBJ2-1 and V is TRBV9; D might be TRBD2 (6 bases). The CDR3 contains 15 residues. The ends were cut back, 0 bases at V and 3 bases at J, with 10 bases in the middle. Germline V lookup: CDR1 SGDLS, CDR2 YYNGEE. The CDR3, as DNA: TGTGCCAGCAGCGTAGAGGGACTTGTCTACAATGAGCAGTTCTTC. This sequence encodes CASSVEGLVYNEQFF.

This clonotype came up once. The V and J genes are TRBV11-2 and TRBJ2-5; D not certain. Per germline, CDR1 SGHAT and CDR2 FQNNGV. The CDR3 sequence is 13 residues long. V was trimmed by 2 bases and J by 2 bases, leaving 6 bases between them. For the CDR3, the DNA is TGTGCCAGCAGCTTATCCCCTCAAGAGACCCAGTACTTC. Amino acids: CASSLSPQETQYF.

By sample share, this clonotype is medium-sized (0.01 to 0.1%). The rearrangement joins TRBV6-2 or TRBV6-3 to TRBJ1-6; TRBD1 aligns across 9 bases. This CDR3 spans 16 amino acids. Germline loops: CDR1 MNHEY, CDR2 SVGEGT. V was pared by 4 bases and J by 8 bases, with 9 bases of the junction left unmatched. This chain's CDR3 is CASSFRLRQGDSPLHF. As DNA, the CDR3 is TGTGCCAGCAGTTTCCGACTAAGACAGGGGGATTCACCCCTCCACTTT.

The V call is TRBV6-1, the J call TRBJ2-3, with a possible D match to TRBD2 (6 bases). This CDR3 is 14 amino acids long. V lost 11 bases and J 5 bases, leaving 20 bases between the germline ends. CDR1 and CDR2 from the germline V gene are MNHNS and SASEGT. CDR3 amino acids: CASRTGGTRDTQYF. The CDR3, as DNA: TGTGCCTCTAGGACGGGCGGGACGAGAGATACGCAGTATTTT.

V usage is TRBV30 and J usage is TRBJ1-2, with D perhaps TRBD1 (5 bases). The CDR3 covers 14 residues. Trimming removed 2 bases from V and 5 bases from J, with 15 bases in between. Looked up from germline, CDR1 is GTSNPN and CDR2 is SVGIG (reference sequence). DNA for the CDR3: TGTGCCTGGAGTACGCCGGGGGGTTGGTATGGCTACACCTTC. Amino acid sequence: CAWSTPGGWYGYTF.

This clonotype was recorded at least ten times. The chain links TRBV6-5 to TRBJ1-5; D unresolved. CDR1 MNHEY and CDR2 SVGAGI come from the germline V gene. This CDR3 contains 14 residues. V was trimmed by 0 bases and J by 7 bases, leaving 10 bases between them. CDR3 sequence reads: CASSYSAGVQPQHF. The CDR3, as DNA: TGTGCCAGCAGTTACTCCGCGGGAGTCCAGCCCCAGCATTTT.

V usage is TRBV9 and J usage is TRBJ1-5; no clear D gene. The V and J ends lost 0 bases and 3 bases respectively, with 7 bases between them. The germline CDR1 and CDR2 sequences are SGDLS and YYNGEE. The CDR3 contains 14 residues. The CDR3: CASSVAGINQPQHF. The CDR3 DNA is TGTGCCAGCAGCGTAGCCGGGATCAATCAGCCCCAGCATTTT.